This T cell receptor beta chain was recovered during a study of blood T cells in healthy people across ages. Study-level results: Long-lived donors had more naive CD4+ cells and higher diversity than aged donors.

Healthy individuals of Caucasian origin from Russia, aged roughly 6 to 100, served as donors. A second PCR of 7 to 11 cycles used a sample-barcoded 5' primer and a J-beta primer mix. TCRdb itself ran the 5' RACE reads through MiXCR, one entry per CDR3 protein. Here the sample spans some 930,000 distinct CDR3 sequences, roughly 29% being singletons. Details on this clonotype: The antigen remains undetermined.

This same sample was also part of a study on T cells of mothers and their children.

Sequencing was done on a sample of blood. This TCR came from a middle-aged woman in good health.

The CDR3 is CASSGLSGSHNEQYF. The CDR3 nucleotides are TGTGCCAGCAGCGGACTCAGCGGCTCCCACAATGAGCAGTACTTC. The chain links TRBV6-5 to TRBJ2-1; D is perhaps TRBD2 (5 bases). The DNA end is more similar to TRBJ2-7, so the J call may be wrong. The CDR3 has 15 residues. CDR1 is MNHEY and CDR2 is SVGAGI in the germline V gene.